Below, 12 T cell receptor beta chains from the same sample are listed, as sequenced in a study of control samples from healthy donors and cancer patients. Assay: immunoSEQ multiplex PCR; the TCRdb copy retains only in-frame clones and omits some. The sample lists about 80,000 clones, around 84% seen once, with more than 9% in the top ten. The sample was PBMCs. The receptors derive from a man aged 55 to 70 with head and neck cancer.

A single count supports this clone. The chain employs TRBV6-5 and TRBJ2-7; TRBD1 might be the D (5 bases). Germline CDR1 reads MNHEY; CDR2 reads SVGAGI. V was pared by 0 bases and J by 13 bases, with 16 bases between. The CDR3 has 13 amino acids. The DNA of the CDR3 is TGTGCCAGCAGTTACTCGTCGGCGTCAGGGTATTACTTC. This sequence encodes CASSYSSASGYYF.

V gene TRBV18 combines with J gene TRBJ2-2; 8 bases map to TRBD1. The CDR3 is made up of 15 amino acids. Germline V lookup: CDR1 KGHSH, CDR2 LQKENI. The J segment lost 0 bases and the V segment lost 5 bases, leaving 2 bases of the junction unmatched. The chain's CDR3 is CASSKDRANTGELFF. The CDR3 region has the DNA TGTGCCAGCTCAAAGGACAGGGCGAACACCGGGGAGCTGTTTTTT. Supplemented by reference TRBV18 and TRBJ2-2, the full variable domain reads NAGVMQNPRHLVRRRGQEARLRCSPMKGHSHVYWYRQLPEEGLKFMVYLQKENIIDESGMPKERFSAEFPKEGPSILRIQQVVRGDSAAYFCASSKDRANTGELFFGEGSRLTVL.

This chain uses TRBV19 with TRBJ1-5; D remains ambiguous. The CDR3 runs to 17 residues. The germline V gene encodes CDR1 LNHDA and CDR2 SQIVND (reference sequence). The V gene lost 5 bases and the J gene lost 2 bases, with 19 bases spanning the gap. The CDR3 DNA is TGTGCCAGTAGTCCAATCCGGAGGGTCGCCCGCAATCAGCCCCAGCATTTT. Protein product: CASSPIRRVARNQPQHF.

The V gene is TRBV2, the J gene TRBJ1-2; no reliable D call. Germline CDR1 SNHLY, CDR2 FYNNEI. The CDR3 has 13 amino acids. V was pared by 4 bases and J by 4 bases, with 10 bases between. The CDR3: CASSVREIYGYTF. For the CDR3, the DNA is TGTGCCAGCAGTGTTAGGGAAATCTATGGCTACACCTTC.

CDR3 protein: CASRPAPGVGANVLTF. CDR3 in DNA: TGTGCCAGCAGGCCCGCTCCAGGGGTTGGGGCCAACGTCCTGACTTTC. The chain couples TRBV28 to TRBJ2-6, with a tentative D call TRBD1 (6 bases). CDR3 length: 16 residues. Trimming shortened V by 6 bases and J by 3 bases, and 15 bases separated the two germline ends. The germline CDR1 and CDR2 sequences are MDHEN and SYDVKM.

The CDR3 is CSVEGRQGNYGYTF. CDR3 nucleotides: TGCAGCGTTGAAGGGCGTCAGGGAAACTATGGCTACACCTTC. The rearrangement uses TRBV29-1 and TRBJ1-2; the D gene is possibly TRBD1 (5 bases). Germline V gives CDR1 SQVTM, CDR2 ANQGSEA. The CDR3 is made up of 14 amino acids. The ends were cut back, 1 base at V and 2 bases at J, with 11 bases in the middle.

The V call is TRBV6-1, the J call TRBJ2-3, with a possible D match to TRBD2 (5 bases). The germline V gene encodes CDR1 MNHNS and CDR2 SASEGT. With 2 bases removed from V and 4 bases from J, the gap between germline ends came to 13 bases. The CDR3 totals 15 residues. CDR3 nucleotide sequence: TGTGCCAGCAGTGAATCGGCGGGCCGGGCAGATACGCAGTATTTT. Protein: CASSESAGRADTQYF.

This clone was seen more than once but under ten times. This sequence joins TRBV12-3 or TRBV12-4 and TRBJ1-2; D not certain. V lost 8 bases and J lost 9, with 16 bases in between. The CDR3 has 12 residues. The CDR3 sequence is CASGNTGASYTF. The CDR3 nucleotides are TGTGCCAGCGGGAACACGGGAGCCAGCTACACCTTC.

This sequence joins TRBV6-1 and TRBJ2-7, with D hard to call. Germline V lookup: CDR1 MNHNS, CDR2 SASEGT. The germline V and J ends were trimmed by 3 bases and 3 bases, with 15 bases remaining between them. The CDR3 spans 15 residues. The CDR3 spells CASSDTTFLSYEQYF. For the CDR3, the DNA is TGTGCCAGCAGTGATACAACCTTTCTTAGCTACGAGCAGTACTTC.

DNA of the CDR3: TGTGCCATCACCCCCGGGACTACTTCCTACGAGCAGTACTTC. It encodes CAITPGTTSYEQYF. The chain couples TRBV10-3 to TRBJ2-7; 7 bases fit TRBD2. Germline CDR1 reads ENHRY; CDR2 reads SYGVKD. This CDR3 is 14 amino acids long. Germline trimming cut 7 bases from V and 1 base from J; bases unmatched to any gene: 7.

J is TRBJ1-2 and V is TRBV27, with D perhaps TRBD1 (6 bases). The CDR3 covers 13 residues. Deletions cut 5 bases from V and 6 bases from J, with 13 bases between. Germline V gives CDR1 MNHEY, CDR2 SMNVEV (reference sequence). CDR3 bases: TGTGCCAGCAGTCTATACAGGGAGAATGGCTACACCTTC. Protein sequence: CASSLYRENGYTF.

CDR3 region: CASSLGGRTANTGELFF. CDR3 sequence (DNA): TGTGCCAGCAGCTTAGGGGGGAGGACAGCGAACACCGGGGAGCTGTTTTTT. V gene TRBV7-9 combines with J gene TRBJ2-2; either TRBD1 or TRBD2 may fit D (6 bases each). This CDR3 is 17 amino acids long. With 1 base removed from V and 0 bases from J, the gap between germline ends came to 12 bases. CDR1 and CDR2 from the germline V gene are SEHNR and FQNEAQ (reference sequence).